This T cell receptor (beta chain) stems from a study of sequential checkpoint blockade in melanoma. Study-level background: First-line arms were nivolumab then ipilimumab, or the reverse, randomized 1:1. After both sequences, patients received maintenance nivolumab.

The table lists this clone with a count of one. Treatment denoted: randomized to nivolumab then ipilimumab (arm A) or the reverse (arm B). No patient had prior DNA-damaging chemotherapy. Sorted cells were live CD3+CD8+, lacking CD19 and CD56, from PBMCs. CDR1 and CDR2 from the germline V gene are SGHDT and YYEEEE. The length of the CDR3 is 16 residues. Trimming pared 3 bases from V and 1 base from J, leaving 15 bases between. The method was immunoSEQ multiplex PCR; TCRdb's version includes in-frame clones alone and lacks a portion of them. The sample consists of more than 25,000 clones, approximately 77% of them appearing once.

This chain connects TRBV5-6 to TRBJ2-3, with TRBD2 as a possible D gene (6 bases). Sequencing used CD8+ T cells sorted from blood (inferred from file names), obtained from a patient given nivolumab and ipilimumab in sequence. This TCR was recovered from a human donor with melanoma. CDR3 region: CASSYAWGVGTDTQYF. The CDR3 DNA reads as TGTGCCAGCAGCTACGCTTGGGGGGTGGGCACAGATACGCAGTATTTT.